These 29 T cell receptor beta chains share one sample of origin, sequenced in a study of cytomegalovirus exposure and HLA in healthy donors. The PCR had 60 Vbeta and 13 Jbeta primers. Clones were sequenced by immunoSEQ multiplex PCR, and TCRdb holds only the in-frame ones, with some missing. The table records 68,000 or so clones, roughly 78% of them present only once. Sequences were obtained from PBMCs. These receptors were taken from a young woman in good health and CMV-seronegative.

The chain is built from TRBV7-6 and TRBJ1-1, with D tentatively TRBD1 (5 bases). This CDR3 has 13 residues. V was clipped by 5 bases and J by 4 bases, with 11 bases between them. Germline CDR1 is SGHVS and CDR2 is FNYEAQ. The CDR3 DNA is TGTGCCAGCAGCCCCGCGGGGGGCACTGAAGCTTTCTTT. The encoded protein is CASSPAGGTEAFF.

The chain employs TRBV6-5 and TRBJ2-7, with 7 bases fitting TRBD1. The CDR3 consists of 14 residues. The germline V gene encodes CDR1 MNHEY and CDR2 SVGAGI. V lost 8 bases to trimming and J lost 3 bases; unmatched junction nucleotides: 10. The CDR3 DNA is TGTGCCAGCTCCTTAGGACAGGCAGACTACGAGCAGTACTTC. Translated, it gives CASSLGQADYEQYF.

The rearrangement links TRBV28 to TRBJ1-2; D perhaps matches TRBD1 (6 bases). The V end lost 6 bases, the J end lost 2 bases, and 10 bases lay between the germline ends. The CDR3 length is 13 residues. Germline V CDR1 and CDR2: MDHEN, SYDVKM. The CDR3 DNA is TGTGCCAGCAGCCTTGACAGGAACTATGGCTACACCTTC. This codes for CASSLDRNYGYTF.

V usage is TRBV10-2 and J usage is TRBJ1-5; D ambiguous. V was clipped by 8 bases and J by 1 base, with 15 bases between them. The CDR3 contains 15 residues. Germline V lookup: CDR1 WSHSY, CDR2 SAAADI. This CDR3 is CASSADGLSNQPQHF. The CDR3 DNA follows: TGCGCCAGCTCAGCGGACGGGTTGAGCAATCAGCCCCAGCATTTT.

The chain joins TRBV21-1 to TRBJ2-7; the table's TRBD1 call for D was not verified on the DNA. TRBV21-1 is shown as a pseudogene. This CDR3 comprises 13 residues. The chain's CDR3 is CASSWAGSYEQYF. Here the CDR3 DNA reads TGTGCCAGCAGCTGGGCAGGGTCCTACGAGCAGTACTTC.

A remark on this clone: Other nucleotide sequences from this sample produce the same CDR3. The gene calls are TRBV5-6 and TRBJ1-6, with no clear D. The CDR3 length is 12 residues. Germline assignment: CDR1 SGHDT and CDR2 YYEEEE. Deletions cut 4 bases from V and 4 bases from J, with 3 bases between. In nucleotides, the CDR3 is TGTGCCAGCAGCCTGTATAATTCACCCCTCCACTTT. It translates to CASSLYNSPLHF.

The chain is built from TRBV30 and TRBJ1-6, with 7 positions matching TRBD1. CDR1 and CDR2 (germline): GTSNPN, SVGIG (reference sequence). V lost 3 bases to trimming and J lost 8 bases; unmatched junction nucleotides: 4. CDR3 length: 13 amino acids. In DNA form, the CDR3 reads TGTGCCTGGAGCGGGACAGTACATTCACCCCTCCACTTT. Protein product: CAWSGTVHSPLHF.

The chain employs TRBV7-3 and TRBJ1-1; D gene ambiguous. Deletions cut 3 bases from V and 8 bases from J, with 16 bases between. The germline gives CDR1 SGHTA, CDR2 FQGTGA. The length of the CDR3 is 14 residues. The CDR3 DNA is TGTGCCAGCAGCTTGGCGGCTCCGGGATGGGAAGCTTTCTTT. Protein product: CASSLAAPGWEAFF.

The chain joins TRBV10-3 to TRBJ1-2, with TRBD1 matching over 12 bases. Germline CDR1 reads ENHRY; CDR2 reads SYGVKD. This CDR3 has 16 amino acids. V gave up 2 bases and J gave up 2 bases; unmatched junction bases: 3. CDR3 sequence (DNA): TGTGCCATCAGTGAGGCCGGGACAGGGGGCAACTATGGCTACACCTTC. It encodes CAISEAGTGGNYGYTF.

The chain carries TRBV6-6 and TRBJ2-1, with 8 bases matching TRBD2. The CDR3 has 16 amino acids. The germline CDR1 and CDR2 sequences are MNHNY and SVGAGI (reference sequence). Germline trimming cut 0 bases from V and 7 bases from J; bases unmatched to any gene: 8. The CDR3 DNA is TGTGCCAGCAGTTACTCGAAAGCGGGGGTCAAGAATGAGCAGTTCTTC. Translation: CASSYSKAGVKNEQFF.

The chain joins TRBV4-2 to TRBJ1-5; D not resolved. V was trimmed by 0 bases and J by 2 bases, leaving 23 bases between them. CDR3 size: 20 residues. Germline CDR1 reads LGHNA; CDR2 reads YNFKEQ. The CDR3 region is CASSQEGLVGSMIGNQPQHF. In nucleotides, the CDR3 is TGTGCCAGCAGCCAAGAAGGGTTGGTTGGGAGTATGATCGGCAATCAGCCCCAGCATTTT.

This chain connects TRBV10-2 to TRBJ2-7; TRBD2 matches at 8 bases. The CDR3 covers 14 residues. The germline V gene encodes CDR1 WSHSY and CDR2 SAAADI. The V segment lost 7 bases and the J segment 4 bases; nucleotides outside the gene matches: 9. The CDR3 here is CASTSGGPWYEQYF. The CDR3 DNA is TGCGCCAGCACGTCGGGAGGGCCCTGGTACGAGCAGTACTTC.

CDR3 region: CASSFRDRSNYGYTF. In nucleotides, the CDR3 is TGTGCCAGCAGCTTCCGGGACAGGTCTAACTATGGCTACACCTTC. This chain links TRBV7-2 with TRBJ1-2, with 8 bases lining up with TRBD1. The germline V gene encodes CDR1 SGHTA and CDR2 FQGNSA. The CDR3 contains 15 residues. The V and J ends lost 3 bases and 0 bases, in that order; junction bases with no gene match: 3.

The rearrangement joins TRBV29-1 to TRBJ1-1; no firm D call. CDR1 is SQVTM, CDR2 ANQGSEA, per germline. This CDR3 contains 11 residues. Between the trimmed V and J ends, which lost 1 base and 10 bases, there was a span of 10 bases. CDR3 bases: TGCAGCGTTGAAGCGGACTTTACAGCTTTCTTT. Protein: CSVEADFTAFF.

The V gene is TRBV6-1, the J gene TRBJ2-5; D is unresolved. V gave up 1 base and J gave up 5 bases, with 8 bases separating them. The CDR3 covers 13 residues. From germline, CDR1 is MNHNS and CDR2 SASEGT. CDR3 sequence: CASSEGEVETQYF. DNA of the CDR3: TGTGCCAGCAGTGAAGGAGAGGTTGAGACCCAGTACTTC.

This CDR3 reads CASSRDLQETQYF. CDR3 sequence (DNA): TGTGCCAGTAGTCGGGACTTACAAGAGACCCAGTACTTC. V gene TRBV19 combines with J gene TRBJ2-5; TRBD2 might be the D (6 bases). The ends were cut back, 5 bases at V and 2 bases at J, with 9 bases in the middle. This CDR3 has 13 amino acids. Per germline, CDR1 LNHDA and CDR2 SQIVND (reference sequence).

This chain joins TRBV29-1 and TRBJ1-4; tentatively, D is TRBD1 (6 bases). Per the germline V gene, CDR1 is SQVTM and CDR2 is ANQGSEA. The V end lost 5 bases, the J end lost 8 bases, and 15 bases lay between the germline ends. This CDR3 has 13 amino acids. The CDR3: CSVLRGSGEKLFF. The CDR3 region has the DNA TGCAGCGTTTTGAGGGGGTCGGGAGAAAAACTGTTTTTT.

The chain carries TRBV7-8 and TRBJ1-5, with a tentative D call TRBD1 (6 bases). Trimming pared 4 bases from V and 5 bases from J, leaving 27 bases between. CDR3 length equals 19 residues. Germline CDR1 SGHVS, CDR2 FQNEAQ. CDR3 loop: CASSSSRMGYRDTYQPQHF. The DNA of the CDR3 is TGTGCCAGCAGCTCATCCCGGATGGGTTACCGGGACACTTATCAGCCCCAGCATTTT.

For the CDR3, the DNA is TGTGCCAGCAGCCATACGGGGGGGGACGAGCAGTACTTC. As protein: CASSHTGGDEQYF. The rearrangement links TRBV7-3 to TRBJ2-7; 8 nucleotides line up with TRBD2. J lost 5 bases, V lost 5 bases, and 5 bases had no gene match. The CDR3 sequence is 13 residues long. Germline V gene lookup returns CDR1 SGHTA and CDR2 FQGTGA.

V usage is TRBV6-1 and J usage is TRBJ2-1, with 12 bases aligning to TRBD2. With V trimmed by 4 bases and J by 4 bases, 2 bases remained unmatched. From germline, CDR1 is MNHNS and CDR2 SASEGT. This CDR3 spans 15 amino acids. CDR3 loop: CASSVGTSGYNEQFF. The CDR3 DNA is TGTGCCAGCAGTGTCGGGACTAGCGGGTACAATGAGCAGTTCTTC.

The V gene is TRBV30, the J gene TRBJ2-2; 9 bases fit TRBD2. The CDR3 contains 16 residues. CDR1 GTSNPN and CDR2 SVGIG come from the germline V gene (reference sequence). The J segment lost 0 bases and the V segment lost 3 bases, leaving 5 bases of the junction unmatched. CDR3 region: CAWRGRLAANTGELFF. The CDR3 nucleotides read TGTGCCTGGAGGGGGAGACTAGCGGCGAACACCGGGGAGCTGTTTTTT.

The genes are TRBV11-2 and TRBJ1-2, with 8 positions matching TRBD1. This CDR3 has 14 amino acids. The germline gives CDR1 SGHAT, CDR2 FQNNGV. Trimming at V came to 5 bases and at J to 5 bases, leaving 7 bases not matched to a gene. The CDR3 nucleotides are TGTGCCAGCAGCCCACAGGGGGGTGTTTATGGCTACACCTTC. As protein: CASSPQGGVYGYTF.

The gene calls are TRBV11-2 and TRBJ1-6; 7 positions match TRBD1. The V gene end was trimmed by 2 bases and the J gene end by 6 bases; junction bases not matched to a gene: 4. Germline CDR1 and CDR2: SGHAT and FQNNGV. CDR3 size: 15 residues. This CDR3 reads CASSLRGTANSPLHF. CDR3 bases: TGTGCCAGCAGCTTACGCGGGACAGCTAATTCACCCCTCCACTTT.

This clone was counted only a few times. The chain combines TRBV9 with TRBJ2-7, with 9 bases that match TRBD1. Germline V lookup: CDR1 SGDLS, CDR2 YYNGEE. V lost 3 bases and J lost 2; bases outside the gene matches: 3. This CDR3 is 14 amino acids long. CDR3 sequence reads: CASSARQGAYEQYF. The CDR3 nucleotides are TGTGCCAGCAGCGCGCGACAGGGGGCCTACGAGCAGTACTTC.

This clone has a handful of counts. The chain carries TRBV25-1 and TRBJ1-2, with D unresolved. CDR1 is MGHDK and CDR2 is SYGVNS in the germline V gene. The V end lost 4 bases, the J end lost 5 bases, and 5 bases lay between the germline ends. CDR3 size: 11 residues. The CDR3 nucleotides read TGTGCCAGCAGTGTCGGTTATGGCTACACCTTC. It is translated as CASSVGYGYTF.

The chain carries TRBV5-1 and TRBJ2-2, with 7 bases identical to TRBD1. The junction had 8 bases not matched to a gene; V was cut back by 7 bases and J by 5 bases. Germline CDR1 SGHRS, CDR2 YFSETQ. The CDR3 totals 14 residues. The CDR3 reads CASARDSTTGELFF. CDR3 sequence (DNA): TGCGCCAGCGCAAGGGACAGTACTACCGGGGAGCTGTTTTTT.

The chain carries TRBV4-1 and TRBJ1-4; 8 bases agree with TRBD1. Germline CDR1 is MGHRA and CDR2 is YSYEKL. V was pared by 8 bases and J by 4 bases, with 6 bases of the junction left unmatched. This CDR3 is built from 14 residues. CDR3 nucleotide sequence: TGCGCCAGCTGTGACAGGGGTAATAATGAAAAACTGTTTTTT. This codes for CASCDRGNNEKLFF.

This clone was recorded once. The chain has TRBV27 and TRBJ1-2, with 9 bases fitting TRBD1. The CDR3 runs 14 residues. Per germline, CDR1 MNHEY and CDR2 SMNVEV (reference sequence). The V segment lost 6 bases and the J segment 4 bases; nucleotides outside the gene matches: 6. The chain's CDR3 is CASRGQGKGYGYTF. The CDR3 region has the DNA TGTGCCAGCAGGGGACAGGGAAAAGGCTATGGCTACACCTTC.

The chain recombines TRBV5-4 with TRBJ2-3; TRBD1 agrees at 8 bases. This CDR3 is 15 amino acids long. Germline loops: CDR1 SGHNT, CDR2 YYREEE (reference sequence). The CDR3 bases are TGTGCTGGCTTAGACAGGGGTGGGAGCACAGATACGCAGTATTTT. Its protein is CAGLDRGGSTDTQYF.